This T cell receptor (beta chain) originates from a study of response to subunit inactivated influenza vaccine (dated by TCRdb to 2016 to 2019). For context, the study as a whole: The study used deep quantitative T cell receptor repertoire profiling to track responses to a trivalent subunit inactivated influenza vaccine. Study-wide findings and limitations: According to the authors, only a limited number of new T cells may be recruited by each seasonal influenza vaccination.

To prepare the library, RT-PCR was applied. TCRdb shows the sequencer as Illumina HiSeq 2500. TCRdb passed the public sequencing reads through fastp at Q25 and MiXCR, retaining productive beta sequences. For every CDR3 protein sequence, its rows merge into one entry that carries the most common genes and DNA. This sample has over 150,000 distinct CDR3 sequences in its table, and approximately 12% of those were observed once. In total, the top ten clones hold roughly 33% of the sample. The germline V and J ends show losses of 6 bases and 5 bases respectively, and no gene match explains 4 bases of the junction. There are 14 amino acids in the CDR3, from cysteine to phenylalanine inclusive. This entry keeps only the CDR3 DNA: 42 bases, framed from base 1. The germline V gene supplies CDR1 SNHLY and CDR2 FYNNEI. This clonotype was detected only a few times. Its antigen has not been determined. Per-base qualities were not stored, and no clone one base away is much larger.

This specimen was CD8+ T cells sorted from PBMCs, taken less than 30 months after vaccination. The chain joins TRBV2 to TRBJ2-2; a stretch of 9 junction bases matches TRBD1. The receptor comes from a man in his fifties or sixties who received an inactivated influenza vaccine. Donor details come from another sample of the same person, matched by shared clones. The sequence in DNA is TGTGCCAGCAGGGGGACAGGGTTGACCGGGGAGCTGTTTTTT. It specifies CASRGTGLTGELFF.